This T cell receptor beta chain came from a study of blood T cell repertoires in COVID-19. A Seattle source enrolled patients during active infection and followed them longitudinally. Authors' data handling: How many nucleated cells were present was estimated from reference gene primer amplification. Using immunoSEQ multiplex PCR, the repertoire was profiled, and TCRdb retains in-frame clones only, with some absent. For V, J and clone size, that table is used; D and trimming come from the DNA. The sample carries 250,000 to 400,000 clones, 90% recorded once. V lost 1 base and J lost 4, with 4 bases in between. Germline CDR1 SNHLY, CDR2 FYNNEI. There are 12 residues in the CDR3.

This chain links TRBV2 with TRBJ1-2; D uncertain. Sequencing was done on a sample of peripheral blood. The clonotype comes from a woman aged 30 to 39 with COVID-19, enrolled during active disease. The CDR3 bases are TGTGCCAGCAGTGAAGAGAGCTATGGCTACACCTTC. It is translated as CASSEESYGYTF.